Presented here are 15 T cell receptor beta chains from one specimen sequenced in a study of blood T cell repertoires in COVID-19. This table comes from immunoSEQ multiplex PCR, and its TCRdb copy is limited to in-frame clones, with some not included. Of around 470,000 clones listed, 90% were seen once; the top ten hold approximately 0.55%. What was sequenced was PBMCs or T cells enriched from blood (not recorded which). The receptors originated from a man between 18 and 29 years old who had recovered from COVID-19.

This clone was seen just once. The V and J genes are TRBV5-5 and TRBJ1-6, with a weak D call TRBD1 (5 bases). This CDR3 has 16 amino acids. In germline, CDR1 is SGHKS, CDR2 YYEKEE (reference sequence). Trimming left V 0 bases short and J 2 bases short, with 9 bases between. CDR3 DNA: TGTGCCAGCAGCTTGGGGGAGGGGACCTATAATTCACCCCTCCACTTT. Its translation: CASSLGEGTYNSPLHF.

The chain links TRBV7-9 to TRBJ2-1; a weak D match, TRBD2 (7 bases). The germline V gene encodes CDR1 SEHNR and CDR2 FQNEAQ (reference sequence). Trimming cost V 10 bases and J 9 bases, with 16 bases left between them. This CDR3 comprises 12 residues. CDR3 in amino acids: CATGGQGSEQFF. CDR3 in DNA: TGTGCCACCGGGGGGCAGGGGAGTGAGCAGTTCTTC.

This chain joins TRBV6-5 and TRBJ1-5; D is perhaps TRBD1 (5 bases). Trimming left V 10 bases short and J 5 bases short, with 21 bases between. CDR1 and CDR2 from the germline V gene are MNHEY and SVGAGI. CDR3 length equals 15 residues. The CDR3 sequence: CAISLPGGLDQPQHF. The CDR3, as DNA: TGTGCCATTTCACTGCCCGGGGGGTTGGATCAGCCCCAGCATTTT.

The CDR3 protein is CASSLTDSNQPQHF. In nucleotides, the CDR3 is TGTGCCAGCAGCTTGACAGATAGCAATCAGCCCCAGCATTTT. The chain joins TRBV2 to TRBJ1-5; a weak D match, TRBD1 (5 bases). V shed 6 bases and J shed 0 bases, with 9 bases lying between them. Per the germline V gene, CDR1 is SNHLY and CDR2 is FYNNEI. The CDR3 is 14 residues long.

The CDR3: CASSLAQIVATNEKLFF. The CDR3 DNA follows: TGTGCCAGCAGCTTAGCGCAGATCGTTGCAACTAATGAAAAACTGTTTTTT. This sequence joins TRBV7-9 and TRBJ1-4; D remains ambiguous. The germline V gene has CDR1 SEHNR and CDR2 FQNEAQ (reference sequence). The CDR3 sequence is 17 residues long. V was trimmed by 0 bases and J by 0 bases, leaving 11 bases between them. The entire variable domain, with the rest obtained from reference TRBV7-9 and TRBJ1-4, is as follows: DTGVSQNPRHKITKRGQNVTFRCDPISEHNRLYWYRQTLGQGPEFLTYFQNEAQLEKSRLLSDRFSAERPKGSFSTLEIQRTEQGDSAMYLCASSLAQIVATNEKLFFGSGTQLSVL.

The CDR3 region has the DNA TGCGCCAGCAGCCAGACCACAGGTCGCTATGGCTACACCTTC. As protein: CASSQTTGRYGYTF. V usage is TRBV4-1 and J usage is TRBJ1-2; maybe TRBD1 (5 bases). The CDR3 consists of 14 residues. Trimming cost V 3 bases and J 4 bases, with 12 bases left between them. The V gene's germline CDR1 is MGHRA and CDR2 YSYEKL.

This clone has only one observation. The junction shows a germline mismatch at one end, possibly a read error. This rearrangement joins TRBV2 to TRBJ1-2; 7 bases line up with TRBD1. Germline CDR1 is SNHLY and CDR2 is FYNNEI. The CDR3 is made up of 14 amino acids. In nucleotides, the CDR3 is TGTGCCAGCAGGGAAGACAGGGCCAACTATGGCTACACCTTC. It specifies CASREDRANYGYTF.

The chain links TRBV9 to TRBJ2-2, with TRBD2 identical over 7 bases. This CDR3 is built from 17 residues. Germline assignment: CDR1 SGDLS and CDR2 YYNGEE. V shed 3 bases and J 5 bases; nucleotides not matched to a gene: 13. CDR3 sequence reads: CASSASLAATGTGELFF. The DNA for the CDR3 is TGTGCCAGCAGCGCGAGTCTAGCGGCCACGGGGACCGGGGAGCTGTTTTTT. The full variable domain, its missing parts supplied by reference TRBV9 and TRBJ2-2, is DSGVTQTPKHLITATGQRVTLRCSPRSGDLSVYWYQQSLDQGLQFLIQYYNGEERAKGNILERFSAQQFPDLHSELNLSSLELGDSALYFCASSASLAATGTGELFFGEGSRLTVL.

The genes are TRBV7-9 and TRBJ1-5; 7 bases match TRBD1. The CDR3 length is 15 residues. The J segment lost 5 bases and the V segment lost 5 bases, leaving 9 bases of the junction unmatched. Germline V gene lookup returns CDR1 SEHNR and CDR2 FQNEAQ (reference sequence). The CDR3 DNA reads as TGTGCCAGCAGCGGACTACAGGGGCAAGATCAGCCCCAGCATTTT. It codes for CASSGLQGQDQPQHF. The whole variable domain, remainder taken from reference TRBV7-9 and TRBJ1-5, is DTGVSQNPRHKITKRGQNVTFRCDPISEHNRLYWYRQTLGQGPEFLTYFQNEAQLEKSRLLSDRFSAERPKGSFSTLEIQRTEQGDSAMYLCASSGLQGQDQPQHFGDGTRLSIL.

V is TRBV11-2 and J is TRBJ1-3; D is uncertain. Trimming stripped 5 bases from V and 5 bases from J, with 7 bases between. The CDR3 sequence is 12 residues long. Germline assignment: CDR1 SGHAT and CDR2 FQNNGV. This chain's CDR3 is CASSLERNTIYF. In nucleotides, the CDR3 is TGTGCCAGCAGCCTCGAGAGAAACACCATATATTTT.

V usage is TRBV11-3 and J usage is TRBJ2-6; 9 bases line up with TRBD1. The CDR3 extends over 17 amino acids. J lost 2 bases, V lost 5 bases, and 7 bases had no gene match. Germline V gene data show CDR1 as SGHNT and CDR2 as YENEEA. Here the CDR3 DNA reads TGTGCCAGCAGCACGCACACAGGGGGCGCTGGGGCCAACGTCCTGACTTTC. Translation: CASSTHTGGAGANVLTF.

This chain links TRBV28 with TRBJ2-2, with TRBD2 identical over 7 bases. Germline V CDR1 and CDR2: MDHEN, SYDVKM. This CDR3 has 14 residues. The junction had 8 bases not matched to a gene; V was cut back by 6 bases and J by 7 bases. This CDR3 reads CASSSRTRHGELFF. DNA for the CDR3: TGTGCCAGCAGCTCTAGGACTAGGCACGGGGAGCTGTTTTTT.

The V and J genes are TRBV2 and TRBJ2-7, with TRBD1 matching 10 bases. Germline V CDR1 and CDR2: SNHLY, FYNNEI. This CDR3 is 13 amino acids long. Trimming removed 6 bases from V and 9 bases from J; junction bases left unmatched: 8. The CDR3 DNA reads TGTGCCAGCAGGGGGACAGGGGTGAGTGGGCAGTACTTC. This encodes CASRGTGVSGQYF.

The chain carries TRBV30 and TRBJ2-2; no definite D call. Germline CDR1 reads GTSNPN; CDR2 reads SVGIG (reference sequence). This CDR3 comprises 13 residues. The ends were cut back, 4 bases at V and 3 bases at J, with 9 bases in the middle. CDR3 in amino acids: CAWMGSHTGELFF. The CDR3 nucleotides are TGTGCCTGGATGGGCAGTCACACCGGGGAGCTGTTTTTT.

The chain is built from TRBV12-5 and TRBJ1-1; TRBD1 matches at 10 bases. Germline V gene sequence: CDR1 LGHNT, CDR2 FRNRAP. V lost 3 bases and J lost 10; bases outside the gene matches: 8. The CDR3 totals 14 residues. The CDR3 region is CASGFLATGGIAFF. The DNA for the CDR3 is TGTGCTAGTGGTTTCCTGGCGACAGGGGGCATAGCTTTCTTT.